A selection of T cell receptor beta chains follows, all from one sample in a study of T cell repertoires in cytomegalovirus infection. These receptors' targets are unknown. Each CDR3 protein gets one entry after TCRdb re-called the reads with MiXCR. The data contain 450,000 to 600,000 distinct CDR3 sequences, 30% to 35% of them singletons. Sequenced here: cultured PBMCs, sampled from culture after CMV antigen stimulation. The receptors here all came from a human donor in good health (CMV status not recorded). Some clones in this sample may be carry-over from other donors' samples. The CDR3 runs from the conserved cysteine through the conserved F or W. D genes are given only for firm matches. Only some rows state a clone size, as once, few, many or a class for expanded clones.

len	d_gene	j_gene	v_gene	abundance	CDR3aa	CDR3nt
13	TRBD2	TRBJ2-1	TRBV12-5	.	CASASGLFGEQFF	TGTGCTAGTGCTAGCGGTCTATTCGGGGAGCAGTTCTTC
16	TRBD2	TRBJ2-1	TRBV6-6	.	CASSTRSAGEYNEQFF	TGTGCCAGCAGTACCAGGTCAGCGGGAGAATACAATGAGCAGTTCTTC
17	.	TRBJ2-6	TRBV7-2	many	CASSLEFPGSGANVLTF	TGTGCCAGCAGCTTAGAGTTCCCAGGGTCTGGGGCCAACGTCCTGACTTTC
11	.	TRBJ1-5	TRBV29-1	.	CSVGPDQPQHF	TGCAGCGTTGGTCCTGATCAGCCCCAGCATTTT
15	.	TRBJ2-1	TRBV5-5	.	CASSRGESSYNEQFF	TGTGCCAGCAGCCGGGGTGAGAGCTCCTACAATGAGCAGTTCTTC
12	TRBD2	TRBJ2-1	TRBV7-2	few	CASSLVAGEQFF	TGTGCCAGCAGCTTAGTAGCGGGAGAGCAGTTCTTC
16	.	TRBJ2-5	TRBV11-2	few	CASSAQLTLYQETQYF	TGTGCCAGCAGCGCCCAACTCACATTGTACCAAGAGACCCAGTACTTC
15	.	TRBJ1-2	TRBV10-3	few	CAISELKGLVYGYTF	TGTGCCATCAGTGAGTTAAAGGGGCTGGTCTATGGCTACACCTTC
13	TRBD2	TRBJ2-3	TRBV7-2	.	CASSVAGGDTQYF	TGTGCCAGCAGTGTAGCGGGAGGGGATACGCAGTATTTT
15	TRBD1	TRBJ2-4	TRBV5-3	.	CASREKGGPGSIQYF	TGTGCCAGCAGAGAGAAAGGGGGCCCTGGTAGCATTCAGTACTTC
13	TRBD1	TRBJ1-1	TRBV10-3	.	CAIRRQGSTEAFF	TGTGCCATCAGGCGACAGGGGAGCACTGAAGCTTTCTTT
13	.	TRBJ1-5	TRBV2	few	CASLENSNQPQHF	TGTGCCAGCTTGGAAAACAGCAATCAGCCCCAGCATTTT
14	.	TRBJ1-1	TRBV29-1	few	CSVGLTGARAEAFF	TGCAGCGTTGGTCTAACGGGGGCGCGAGCTGAAGCTTTCTTT
13	.	TRBJ1-2	TRBV11-2	few	CASSPSANYGYTF	TGTGCCAGCAGTCCCTCAGCTAACTATGGCTACACCTTC
14	TRBD2	TRBJ2-2	TRBV12-3/TRBV12-4	.	CASSPRLAIRELFF	TGTGCCAGCAGTCCCAGACTAGCTATTAGGGAGCTGTTTTTT
13	.	TRBJ1-1	TRBV20-1	.	CSARRDTNTEAFF	TGCAGTGCTAGACGGGACACGAACACTGAAGCTTTCTTT
14	TRBD1	TRBJ1-3	TRBV7-4	.	CASSSDRGGNTIYF	TGTGCCAGCAGCTCGGACAGGGGAGGAAACACCATATATTTT
15	TRBD2	TRBJ2-2	TRBV12-3/TRBV12-4	.	CASSFTGDYTGELFF	TGTGCCAGCAGTTTTACGGGGGACTATACCGGGGAGCTGTTTTTT
14	.	TRBJ2-3	TRBV6-5	once	CASSYNTDTDTQYF	TGTGCCAGCAGTTACAATACTGACACAGATACGCAGTATTTT
14	.	TRBJ1-2	TRBV2	few	CASPRGGGSSGYTF	TGTGCCAGCCCCAGAGGGGGGGGGTCGTCCGGCTACACCTTC
16	.	TRBJ1-2	TRBV10-3	.	CAISPRSQIGRDGYTF	TGTGCCATCAGCCCCAGATCCCAGATTGGACGTGATGGCTACACCTTC
17	.	TRBJ2-3	TRBV15	.	CATSRQSQLGLSDTQYF	TGTGCCACCAGCAGGCAATCCCAACTCGGACTCTCGGATACGCAGTATTTT
14	.	TRBJ2-1	TRBV28	.	CASSSHQSVVEQFF	TGTGCCAGCAGTAGCCATCAATCCGTGGTAGAGCAGTTCTTC
16	.	TRBJ2-7	TRBV28	.	CASSLIPETPSYEQYF	TGTGCCAGCAGTTTAATACCCGAGACACCCTCCTACGAGCAGTACTTC
15	.	TRBJ1-6	TRBV12-3/TRBV12-4	.	CASSLGEGSGSPLHF	TGTGCCAGCAGTTTAGGTGAAGGGTCCGGTTCACCCCTCCACTTT
13	.	TRBJ1-2	TRBV29-1	.	CSVAGVPNYGYTF	TGCAGCGTTGCGGGCGTTCCTAACTATGGCTACACCTTC
13	.	TRBJ1-2	TRBV2	.	CASSDAGVLGYTF	TGTGCCAGCAGTGATGCCGGGGTGCTTGGCTACACCTTC
18	.	TRBJ1-5	TRBV7-8	few	CASSLNPKNRPVPAPQHF	TGTGCCAGCAGCTTAAATCCTAAGAACAGACCCGTGCCAGCCCCCCAGCATTTT
19	TRBD2	TRBJ2-2	TRBV7-8	.	CASSLAIFLAGGGTGELFF	TGTGCCAGCAGCTTAGCAATTTTCCTGGCGGGAGGTGGGACCGGGGAGCTGTTTTTT
12	.	TRBJ2-1	TRBV4-3	.	CASSQGRNEQFF	TGCGCCAGCAGCCAAGGGCGCAATGAGCAGTTCTTC
14	.	TRBJ2-3	TRBV7-3	few	CASSLSWAGDTQYF	TGTGCCAGCAGCTTAAGTTGGGCAGGAGATACGCAGTATTTT
15	TRBD1	TRBJ1-1	TRBV11-1	.	CASSFRDSSNTEAFF	TGTGCCAGCAGCTTCCGGGACAGTTCCAACACTGAAGCTTTCTTT
12	.	TRBJ2-1	TRBV7-2	.	CASSLRTLEQFF	TGTGCCAGCAGCTTAAGAACCCTTGAGCAGTTCTTC